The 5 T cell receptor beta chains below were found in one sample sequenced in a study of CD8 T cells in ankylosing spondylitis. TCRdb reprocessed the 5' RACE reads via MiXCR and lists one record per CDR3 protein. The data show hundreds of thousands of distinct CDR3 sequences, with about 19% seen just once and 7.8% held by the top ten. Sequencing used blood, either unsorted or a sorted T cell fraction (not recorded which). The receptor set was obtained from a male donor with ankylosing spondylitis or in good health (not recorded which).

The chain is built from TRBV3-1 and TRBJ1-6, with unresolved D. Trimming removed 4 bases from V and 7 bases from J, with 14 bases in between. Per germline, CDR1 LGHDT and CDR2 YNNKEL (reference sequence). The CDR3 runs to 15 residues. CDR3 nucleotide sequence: TGTGCCAGCAGCCCGGATTCCGGAGGCAATTCACCCCTCCACTTT. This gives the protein CASSPDSGGNSPLHF.

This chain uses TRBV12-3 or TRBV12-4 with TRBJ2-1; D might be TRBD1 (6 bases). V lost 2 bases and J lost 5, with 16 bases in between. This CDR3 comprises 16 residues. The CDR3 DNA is TGTGCCAGCAGTTTAAACTGGCAGGGGCCCCACAATGAGCAGTTCTTC. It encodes CASSLNWQGPHNEQFF.

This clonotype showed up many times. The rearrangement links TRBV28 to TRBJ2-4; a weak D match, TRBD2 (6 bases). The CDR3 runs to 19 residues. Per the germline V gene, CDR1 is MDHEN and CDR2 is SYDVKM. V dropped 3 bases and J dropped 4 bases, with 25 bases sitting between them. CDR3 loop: CASSFHGGGYPDLKNIQYF. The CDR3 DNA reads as TGTGCCAGCAGTTTCCACGGGGGTGGGTACCCTGATCTAAAAAACATTCAGTACTTC. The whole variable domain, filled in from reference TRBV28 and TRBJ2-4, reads DVKVTQSSRYLVKRTGEKVFLECVQDMDHENMFWYRQDPGLGLRLIYFSYDVKMKEKGDIPEGYSVSREKKERFSLILESASTNQTSMYLCASSFHGGGYPDLKNIQYFGAGTRLSVL.

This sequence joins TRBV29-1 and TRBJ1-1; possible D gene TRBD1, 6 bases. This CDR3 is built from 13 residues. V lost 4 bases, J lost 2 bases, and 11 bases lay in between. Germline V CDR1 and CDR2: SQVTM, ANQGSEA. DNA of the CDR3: TGCAGCGTTGGAGGGGGGGGTAACACTGAAGCTTTCTTT. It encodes CSVGGGGNTEAFF.

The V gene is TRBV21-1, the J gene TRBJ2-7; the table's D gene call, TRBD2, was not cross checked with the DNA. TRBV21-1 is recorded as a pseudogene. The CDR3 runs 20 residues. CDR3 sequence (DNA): TGTGCCAGCAGCAAACAGTCTAGCGGAAATAACAAAAAAAACTCCTACGAGCAGTACGTC. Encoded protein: CASSKQSSGNNKKNSYEQYV.